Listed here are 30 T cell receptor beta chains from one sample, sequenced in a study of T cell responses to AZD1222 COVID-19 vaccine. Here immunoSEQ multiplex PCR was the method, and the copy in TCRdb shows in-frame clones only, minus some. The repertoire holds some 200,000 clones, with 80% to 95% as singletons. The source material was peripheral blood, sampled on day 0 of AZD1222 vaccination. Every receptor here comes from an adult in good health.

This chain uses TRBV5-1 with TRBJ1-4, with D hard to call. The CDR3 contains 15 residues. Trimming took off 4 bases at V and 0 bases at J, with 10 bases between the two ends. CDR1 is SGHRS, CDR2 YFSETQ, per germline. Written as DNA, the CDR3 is TGCGCCAGCAGCACTCGCGGGGCAACTAATGAAAAACTGTTTTTT. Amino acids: CASSTRGATNEKLFF.

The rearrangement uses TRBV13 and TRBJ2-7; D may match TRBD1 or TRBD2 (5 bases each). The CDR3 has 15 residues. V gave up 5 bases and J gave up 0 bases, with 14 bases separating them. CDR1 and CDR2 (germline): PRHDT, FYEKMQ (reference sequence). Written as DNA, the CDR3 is TGTGCCAGCAGCGAATGGGACCGAAGCTCCTACGAGCAGTACTTC. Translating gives CASSEWDRSSYEQYF.

The CDR3 reads CASSYLQGIGGEQYF. The CDR3 coding sequence is TGTGCCAGCAGTTACCTCCAGGGAATTGGGGGCGAGCAGTACTTC. The chain links TRBV6-6 to TRBJ2-7; either TRBD1 or TRBD2 may fit D (5 bases each). The CDR3 totals 15 residues. Germline-derived CDR1 and CDR2 are MNHNY and SVGAGI (reference sequence). V lost 2 bases and J 6 bases, leaving 17 bases between the germline ends.

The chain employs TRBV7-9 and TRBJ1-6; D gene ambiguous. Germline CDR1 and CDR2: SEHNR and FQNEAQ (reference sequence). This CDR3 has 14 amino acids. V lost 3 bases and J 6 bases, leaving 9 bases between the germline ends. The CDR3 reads CASSFGQTNSPLHF. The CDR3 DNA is TGTGCCAGCAGCTTTGGTCAGACTAATTCACCCCTCCACTTT.

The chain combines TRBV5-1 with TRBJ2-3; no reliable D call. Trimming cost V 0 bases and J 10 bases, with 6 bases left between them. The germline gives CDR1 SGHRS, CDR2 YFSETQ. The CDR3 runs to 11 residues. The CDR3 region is CASSLGPAQYF. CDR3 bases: TGCGCCAGCAGCTTGGGTCCCGCGCAGTATTTT.

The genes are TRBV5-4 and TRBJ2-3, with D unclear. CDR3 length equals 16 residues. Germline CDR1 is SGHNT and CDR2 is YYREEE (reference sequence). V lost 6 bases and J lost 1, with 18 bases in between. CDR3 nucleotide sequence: TGTGCCAGCACTCCCGTCGAACAGAGTCGCACAGATACGCAGTATTTT. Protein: CASTPVEQSRTDTQYF.

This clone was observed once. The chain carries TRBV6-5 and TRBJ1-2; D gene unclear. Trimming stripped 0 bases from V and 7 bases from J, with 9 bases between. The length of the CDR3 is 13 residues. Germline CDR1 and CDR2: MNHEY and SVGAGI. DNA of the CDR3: TGTGCCAGCAGTTACTCGTCAGGCATTGGCTACACCTTC. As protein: CASSYSSGIGYTF.

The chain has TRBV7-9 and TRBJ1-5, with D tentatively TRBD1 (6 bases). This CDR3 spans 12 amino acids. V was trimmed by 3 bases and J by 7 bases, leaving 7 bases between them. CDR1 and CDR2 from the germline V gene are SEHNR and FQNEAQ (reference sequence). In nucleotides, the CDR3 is TGTGCCAGCAGCTTGGGGGGCCAGCCCCAGCATTTT. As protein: CASSLGGQPQHF.

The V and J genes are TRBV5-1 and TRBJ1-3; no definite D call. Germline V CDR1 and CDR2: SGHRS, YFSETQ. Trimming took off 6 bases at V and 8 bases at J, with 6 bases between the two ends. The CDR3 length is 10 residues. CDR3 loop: CASKIYTIYF. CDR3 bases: TGCGCCAGCAAGATATACACCATATATTTT.

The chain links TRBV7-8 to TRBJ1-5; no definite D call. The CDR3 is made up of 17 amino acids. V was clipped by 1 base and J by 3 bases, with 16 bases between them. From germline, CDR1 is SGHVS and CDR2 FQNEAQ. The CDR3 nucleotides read TGTGCCAGCAGCTTAGTGGTGGAGGCCTACCTCAATCAGCCCCAGCATTTT. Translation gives CASSLVVEAYLNQPQHF.

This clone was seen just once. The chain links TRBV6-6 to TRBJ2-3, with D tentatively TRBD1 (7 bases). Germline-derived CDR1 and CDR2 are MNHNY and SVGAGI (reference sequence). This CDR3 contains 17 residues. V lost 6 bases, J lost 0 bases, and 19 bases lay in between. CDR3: CASSHRGPRGSTDTQYF. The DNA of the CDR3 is TGTGCCAGCAGCCACAGGGGACCCCGGGGGAGCACAGATACGCAGTATTTT.

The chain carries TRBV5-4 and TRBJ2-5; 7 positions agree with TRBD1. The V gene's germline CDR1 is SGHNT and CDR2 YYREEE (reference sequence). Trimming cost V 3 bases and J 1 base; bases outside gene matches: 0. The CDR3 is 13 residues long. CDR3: CASSSGGQETQYF. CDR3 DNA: TGTGCCAGCAGCTCAGGGGGCCAAGAGACCCAGTACTTC.

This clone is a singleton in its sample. The CDR3 DNA sequence: TGCGCCAGCACCAATTCGGGAGGGACCAACACAGATACGCAGTATTTT. This encodes CASTNSGGTNTDTQYF. The chain carries TRBV10-2 and TRBJ2-3; 8 nucleotides agree with TRBD2. Looked up from germline, CDR1 is WSHSY and CDR2 is SAAADI. V lost 7 bases and J lost 2; bases outside the gene matches: 11. The CDR3 is 16 amino acids.

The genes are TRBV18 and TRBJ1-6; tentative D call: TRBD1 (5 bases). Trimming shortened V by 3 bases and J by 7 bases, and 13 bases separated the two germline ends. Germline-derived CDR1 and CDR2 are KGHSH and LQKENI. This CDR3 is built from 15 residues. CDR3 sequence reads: CASSPSARDNSPLHF. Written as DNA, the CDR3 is TGTGCCAGCTCACCCTCGGCCAGGGACAATTCACCCCTCCACTTT.

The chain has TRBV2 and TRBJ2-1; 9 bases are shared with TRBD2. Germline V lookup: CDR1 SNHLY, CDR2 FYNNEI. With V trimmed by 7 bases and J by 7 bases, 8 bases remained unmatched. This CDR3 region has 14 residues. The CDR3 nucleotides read TGTGCCAGCACCGCGGGACTAGCTAGTAATGAGCAGTTCTTC. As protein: CASTAGLASNEQFF.

Here the CDR3 DNA reads TGCAGTGCTAGTATACTTCGGGACTCTACCTCTGAGCAGTTCTTC. The encoded protein is CSASILRDSTSEQFF. The chain recombines TRBV20-1 with TRBJ2-1, with D tentatively TRBD2 (6 bases). The germline V gene has CDR1 DFQATT and CDR2 SNEGSKA (reference sequence). V was pared by 3 bases and J by 9 bases, with 21 bases between. The CDR3 totals 15 residues.

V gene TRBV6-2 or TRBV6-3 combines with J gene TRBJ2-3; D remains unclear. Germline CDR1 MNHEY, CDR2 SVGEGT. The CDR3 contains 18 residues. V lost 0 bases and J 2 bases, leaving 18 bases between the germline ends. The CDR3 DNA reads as TGTGCCAGCAGTTACTCGACACTTGACTCCGCCTTCACAGATACGCAGTATTTT. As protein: CASSYSTLDSAFTDTQYF.

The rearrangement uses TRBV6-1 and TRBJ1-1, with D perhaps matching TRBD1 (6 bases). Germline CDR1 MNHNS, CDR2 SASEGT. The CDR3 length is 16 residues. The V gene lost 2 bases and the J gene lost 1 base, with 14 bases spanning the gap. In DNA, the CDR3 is TGTGCCAGCAGTGAAAAGGTTCAGGGGCCGAACACTGAAGCTTTCTTT. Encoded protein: CASSEKVQGPNTEAFF.

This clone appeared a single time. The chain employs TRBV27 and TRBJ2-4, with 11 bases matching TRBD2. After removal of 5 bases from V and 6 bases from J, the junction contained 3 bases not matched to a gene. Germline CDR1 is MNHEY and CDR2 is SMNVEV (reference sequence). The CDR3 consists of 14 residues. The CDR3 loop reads CASSTGTSGNIQYF. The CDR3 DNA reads TGTGCCAGCAGTACCGGGACTAGCGGAAACATTCAGTACTTC.

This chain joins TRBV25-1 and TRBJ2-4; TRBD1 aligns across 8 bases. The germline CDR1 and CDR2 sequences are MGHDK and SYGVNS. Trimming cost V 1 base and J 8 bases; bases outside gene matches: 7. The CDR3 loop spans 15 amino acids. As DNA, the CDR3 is TGTGCCAGCAGTGAATCATACAGGGGGGCGGACATTCAGTACTTC. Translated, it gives CASSESYRGADIQYF.

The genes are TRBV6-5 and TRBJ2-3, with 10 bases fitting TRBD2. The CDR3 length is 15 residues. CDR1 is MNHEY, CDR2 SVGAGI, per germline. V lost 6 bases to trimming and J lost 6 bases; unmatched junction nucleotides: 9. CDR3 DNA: TGTGCCAGCAGGGATAGCGGGGGGAGGAAGGATACGCAGTATTTT. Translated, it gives CASRDSGGRKDTQYF.

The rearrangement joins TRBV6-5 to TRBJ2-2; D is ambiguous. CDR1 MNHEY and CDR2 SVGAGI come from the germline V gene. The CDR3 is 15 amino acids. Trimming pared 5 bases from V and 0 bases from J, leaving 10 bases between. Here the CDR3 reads CASSPPDANTGELFF. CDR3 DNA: TGTGCCAGCAGTCCCCCGGACGCGAACACCGGGGAGCTGTTTTTT.

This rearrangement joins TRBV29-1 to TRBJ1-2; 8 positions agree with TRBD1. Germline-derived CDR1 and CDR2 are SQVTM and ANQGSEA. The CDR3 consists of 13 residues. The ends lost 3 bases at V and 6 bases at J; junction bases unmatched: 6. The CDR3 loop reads CSVDYRGKDGYTF. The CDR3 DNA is TGCAGCGTTGATTACAGGGGGAAAGATGGCTACACCTTC.

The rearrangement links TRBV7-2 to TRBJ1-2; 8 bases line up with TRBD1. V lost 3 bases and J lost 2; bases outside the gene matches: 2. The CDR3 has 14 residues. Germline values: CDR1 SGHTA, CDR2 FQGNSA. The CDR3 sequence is CASSLGTGNYGYTF. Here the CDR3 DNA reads TGTGCCAGCAGCTTGGGGACAGGCAACTATGGCTACACCTTC.

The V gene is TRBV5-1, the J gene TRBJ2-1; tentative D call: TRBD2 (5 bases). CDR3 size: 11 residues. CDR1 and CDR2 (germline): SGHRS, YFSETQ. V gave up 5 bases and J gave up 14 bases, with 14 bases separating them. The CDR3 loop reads CASREAGLEFF. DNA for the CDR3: TGCGCCAGCAGGGAGGCTGGGCTCGAGTTCTTC. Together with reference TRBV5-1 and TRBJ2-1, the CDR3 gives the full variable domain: KAGVTQTPRYLIKTRGQQVTLSCSPISGHRSVSWYQQTPGQGLQFLFEYFSETQRNKGNFPGRFSGRQFSNSRSEMNVSTLELGDSALYLCASREAGLEFFGPGTRLTVL.

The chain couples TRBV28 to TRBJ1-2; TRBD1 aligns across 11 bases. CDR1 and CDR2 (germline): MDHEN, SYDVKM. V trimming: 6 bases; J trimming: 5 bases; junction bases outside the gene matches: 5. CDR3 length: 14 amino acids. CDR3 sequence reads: CASSPGQGAYGYTF. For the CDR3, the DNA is TGTGCCAGCAGCCCAGGACAGGGGGCTTATGGCTACACCTTC.

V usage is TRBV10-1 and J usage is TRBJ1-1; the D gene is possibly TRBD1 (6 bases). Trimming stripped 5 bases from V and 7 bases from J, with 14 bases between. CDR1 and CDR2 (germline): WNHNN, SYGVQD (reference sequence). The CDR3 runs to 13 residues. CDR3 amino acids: CASSNTGTSEAFF. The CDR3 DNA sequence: TGCGCCAGCAGTAACACCGGGACAAGTGAAGCTTTCTTT.

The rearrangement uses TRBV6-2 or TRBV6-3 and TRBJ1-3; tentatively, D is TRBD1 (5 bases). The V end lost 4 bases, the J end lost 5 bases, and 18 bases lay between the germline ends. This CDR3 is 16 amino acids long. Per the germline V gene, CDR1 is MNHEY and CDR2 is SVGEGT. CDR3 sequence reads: CASSSWPNRGRNTIYF. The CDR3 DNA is TGTGCCAGCAGTTCATGGCCGAATCGGGGACGAAACACCATATATTTT.

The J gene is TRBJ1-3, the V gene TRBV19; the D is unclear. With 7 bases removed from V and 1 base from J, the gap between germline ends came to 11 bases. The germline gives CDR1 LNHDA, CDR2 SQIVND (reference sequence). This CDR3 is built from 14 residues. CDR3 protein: CASTHFRSGNTIYF. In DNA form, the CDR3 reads TGTGCCAGTACTCATTTTCGGTCTGGAAACACCATATATTTT.

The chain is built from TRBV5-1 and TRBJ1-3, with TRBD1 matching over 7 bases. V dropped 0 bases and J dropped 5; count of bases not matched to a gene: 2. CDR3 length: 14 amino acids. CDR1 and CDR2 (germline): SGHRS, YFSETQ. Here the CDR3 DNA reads TGCGCCAGCAGCTTGGGACAGGGTAGAAACACCATATATTTT. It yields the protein CASSLGQGRNTIYF.